The rows below give T cell receptor beta chains drawn from one sample of a study of cytomegalovirus exposure and HLA in healthy donors. Repertoires were generated with immunoSEQ multiplex PCR, while TCRdb's copy carries only in-frame clones and drops some. The table counts approximately 190,000 clones; roughly 0.74% lies in the top ten. The sequenced material came from PBMCs. Every receptor here comes from a boy aged 5-17 years in good health and CMV-seronegative. CDR3s leave out the opening cysteine and the closing phenylalanine or tryptophan. The D gene is left open where the match is weak.

v_gene: TRBV5-6; j_gene: TRBJ2-1; d_gene: NA; CDR3aa: ASSLSRQSLHNEQF
v_gene: TRBV27; j_gene: TRBJ1-5; d_gene: NA; CDR3aa: ASRKNYSNQPQH
v_gene: TRBV2; j_gene: TRBJ1-1; d_gene: NA; CDR3aa: ASAQFEAF
v_gene: TRBV6-1; j_gene: TRBJ1-1; d_gene: TRBD1; CDR3aa: ASIMRDRAVTEAF
v_gene: TRBV15; j_gene: TRBJ2-7; d_gene: TRBD1; CDR3aa: ATSRDRTGGYEQY
v_gene: TRBV6-4; j_gene: TRBJ1-2; d_gene: NA; CDR3aa: ASSEGSGMGYT
v_gene: TRBV7-8; j_gene: TRBJ1-1; d_gene: TRBD1; CDR3aa: ASSISPGQGDTEAF
v_gene: TRBV7-9; j_gene: TRBJ1-1; d_gene: TRBD1; CDR3aa: ASSPLPGQGQDTEAF
v_gene: TRBV7-8; j_gene: TRBJ2-1; d_gene: TRBD1; CDR3aa: ASSHSRDRPNEQF
v_gene: TRBV27; j_gene: TRBJ1-2; d_gene: TRBD1; CDR3aa: ASSKSYGTENYGYT
v_gene: TRBV6-6; j_gene: TRBJ1-5; d_gene: NA; CDR3aa: ASSQLVGRSGEPQH
v_gene: TRBV16; j_gene: TRBJ1-1; d_gene: NA; CDR3aa: ASSLQTAMNTEAF
v_gene: TRBV7-2; j_gene: TRBJ1-6; d_gene: NA; CDR3aa: ASSLEEGGNSPLH
v_gene: TRBV5-4; j_gene: TRBJ1-6; d_gene: TRBD1; CDR3aa: ASSFDRDKSYNSPLH
v_gene: TRBV7-6; j_gene: TRBJ2-7; d_gene: NA; CDR3aa: ASSSIVDIGGEQY